Listed below are T cell receptor beta chains from one sample, sequenced in a study of T cells in Graves' hyperthyroidism and ophthalmopathy. MiXCR was run by TCRdb on the multiplex PCR reads, yielding one entry per CDR3 protein. The sample has around 400,000 distinct CDR3 sequences, about 15% seen once. The sample taken for sequencing was blood. These receptors were obtained from a woman under 30 with Graves' hyperthyroidism that later progressed to Graves' ophthalmopathy. The CDR3 runs from the conserved cysteine through the conserved F or W. The D gene is left open where the match is weak. Not all rows give a size; the values are once, few, many and, for expanded clones, a class.

clone size	V gene	J gene	D gene	CDR3 DNA	CDR3 protein
many	TRBV2	TRBJ2-1	TRBD2	TGTGCCAGCAGTCTAAGGGGCCTAGCGGGAGCCAATGAGCAGTTCTTC	CASSLRGLAGANEQFF
few	TRBV13	TRBJ2-3	NA	TGTGCCAGCAGCTTCCACCCCTGGGGGGCCACAGATACGCAGTATTTT	CASSFHPWGATDTQYF
few	TRBV27	TRBJ1-2	TRBD1	TGTGCCAGCAGTCGGGACAGGGGGGGAATCTATGGCTACACCTTC	CASSRDRGGIYGYTF
many	TRBV7-3	TRBJ2-3	NA	TGTGCCAGCAGTGCGTCTAGCACAGATACGCAGTATTTT	CASSASSTDTQYF
few	TRBV4-2	TRBJ2-2	NA	TGTGCCAGCAGCCAAGCTTCCAACACCGGGGAGCTGTTTTTT	CASSQASNTGELFF
many	TRBV7-9	TRBJ2-7	TRBD2	TGTGCCAGCAGCTCACCAGGAGGGACTAGCGATCCCTACGAGCAGTACTTC	CASSSPGGTSDPYEQYF
NA	TRBV5-4	TRBJ1-1	NA	TGTGCCAGCAGCTTAGCACGGAAGAACACTGAAGCTTTCTTT	CASSLARKNTEAFF
few	TRBV10-3	TRBJ1-1	NA	TGTGCCATCAGTGAGTCGGGGGGGCTGGTATTCGCTGAAGCTTTCTTT	CAISESGGLVFAEAFF
NA	TRBV18	TRBJ2-3	NA	TGTGCCAGCTCACCAGTACGAGGGATAGATACGCAGTATTTT	CASSPVRGIDTQYF
many	TRBV24-1	TRBJ1-2	NA	TGTGCCACCAGTGATAGTGGGGTCACCTATGGCTACACCTTC	CATSDSGVTYGYTF
many	TRBV2	TRBJ2-5	NA	TGTGCCAGCAGCGACTCACAGGGAAGGTCGGAGACCCAGTACTTC	CASSDSQGRSETQYF
few	TRBV18	TRBJ2-7	TRBD1	TGTGCCAGCTCACCAGCCGGGACAGGGGTCTCCTACGAGCAGTACTTC	CASSPAGTGVSYEQYF
NA	TRBV5-6	TRBJ1-3	NA	TGTGCCAGCAGCTTGATCAAGAGCTCTGGAAACACCATATATTTT	CASSLIKSSGNTIYF
NA	TRBV19	TRBJ2-1	TRBD2	TGTGCCAGCAAACCGACTAGCGGGAGTTCCTACAATGAGCAGTTCTTC	CASKPTSGSSYNEQFF
NA	TRBV12-3/TRBV12-4	TRBJ2-2	TRBD1	TGTGCCAGCAGTTCCCCCCCGAAACCGGGACAGGGCACCGGGGAGCTGTTTTTT	CASSSPPKPGQGTGELFF
many	TRBV7-9	TRBJ2-1	NA	TGTGCCAGCAGCCCCCCGGCGGGTCTAAAGAGTGAGCAGTTCTTC	CASSPPAGLKSEQFF
NA	TRBV4-1	TRBJ2-7	TRBD2	TGCGCCAGCAGCCAAACTCACGGACTAGCGGGAGAATACGAGCAGTACTTC	CASSQTHGLAGEYEQYF
NA	TRBV20-1	TRBJ2-3	NA	TGCAGTGCTAGCGGGGGCACGCAGTATTTT	CSASGGTQYF
many	TRBV28	TRBJ1-2	NA	TGTGCCAGCACCTCTCTGGGGAGGATCTATGGCTACACCTTC	CASTSLGRIYGYTF
many	TRBV11-2	TRBJ2-3	NA	TGTGCCAGCAGCTTAGCTATCCAGGGTCTAGCTGGGGATACGCAGTATTTT	CASSLAIQGLAGDTQYF
many	TRBV6-2/TRBV6-3	TRBJ2-1	TRBD2	TGTGCCAGCAGTTACGGGGGACTAGCGGCCAATGAGCAGTTCTTC	CASSYGGLAANEQFF
many	TRBV7-2	TRBJ2-1	NA	TGTGCCAGCAGCTTAGCTAATTGGGTCTGGACCTGGGGCTCCTACAATGAGCAGTTCTTC	CASSLANWVWTWGSYNEQFF
many	TRBV12-3/TRBV12-4	TRBJ1-1	NA	TGTGCCAGCATCCTACAGGCGGGGGGCACTGAAGCTTTCTTT	CASILQAGGTEAFF
NA	TRBV11-2	TRBJ1-4	NA	TGTGCCAGCAACCAAGCGCCGGGACGGAGGAATGAAAAACTGTTTTTT	CASNQAPGRRNEKLFF
few	TRBV19	TRBJ1-2	NA	TGTGCCAGTAGTACCGCCTCGGACTATGGCTACACCTTC	CASSTASDYGYTF
NA	TRBV9	TRBJ2-3	NA	TGTGCCAGCAGCGATGAGGGTACAGATACGCAGTATTTT	CASSDEGTDTQYF
many	TRBV15	TRBJ2-3	NA	TGTGCCACCAGCAGAGTGCAGGGGTACACAGATACGCAGTATTTT	CATSRVQGYTDTQYF
many	TRBV3-1	TRBJ2-7	NA	TGTGCCAGCAGCCAAGATAATTACGAGCAGTACTTC	CASSQDNYEQYF
many	TRBV7-9	TRBJ1-2	TRBD1	TGTGCCAGCAGCTTCCGACAGGGGAACTATGGCTACACCTTC	CASSFRQGNYGYTF
many	TRBV2	TRBJ2-7	TRBD1	TGTGCCAGTATCAGGGGACAGGGGGCTTACGAGCAGTACTTC	CASIRGQGAYEQYF
NA	TRBV20-1	TRBJ2-7	NA	TGCAGTGCTAGAGACAGGTACTTGAACTACGAGCAGTACTTC	CSARDRYLNYEQYF
few	TRBV5-6	TRBJ2-3	TRBD2	TGTGCTAGCGGGTCCTACACAGATACGCAGTATTTT	CASGSYTDTQYF
few	TRBV5-4	TRBJ2-1	NA	TGTGCCAGCAGCTTGACCGAGCCGCCCGAAGGGTATGAGCAGTTCTTC	CASSLTEPPEGYEQFF
NA	TRBV20-1	TRBJ2-3	TRBD2	TGCAGTGCCTGGACTAGCGATAGCACAGATACGCAGTATTTT	CSAWTSDSTDTQYF
few	TRBV7-6	TRBJ1-1	NA	TGTGCCAGCAGCCTGAATGGAGACACTGAAGCTTTCTTT	CASSLNGDTEAFF
NA	TRBV6-1	TRBJ2-3	NA	TGTGCCAGCAGTTCCAGGGCGAGAGATACGCAGTATTTT	CASSSRARDTQYF
many	TRBV3-1	TRBJ2-7	TRBD1	TGTGCCAGCAGCCAATTGCGACAGGGGAGGTACGAGCAGTACTTC	CASSQLRQGRYEQYF
NA	TRBV6-2/TRBV6-3	TRBJ2-7	NA	TGTGCCAGCAGTAACGGGCTGTACAATGAGCAGTACTTC	CASSNGLYNEQYF
many	TRBV9	TRBJ2-5	TRBD2	TGTGCCAGCAGCACACTAGCGGTCCAAGAGACCCAGTACTTC	CASSTLAVQETQYF
many	TRBV7-2	TRBJ2-2	TRBD2	TGTGCCAGCAGCTTATACGGGAGGGCCCTCAGGAACACCGGGGAGCTGTTTTTT	CASSLYGRALRNTGELFF
NA	TRBV6-2/TRBV6-3	TRBJ1-5	NA	TGTGCCAGCAGCCCGATGTGGGAGTTTCCCCAGCATTTT	CASSPMWEFPQHF
many	TRBV15	TRBJ1-5	NA	TGTGCCACCAGCAGCGGGCATAGCAATCAGCCCCAGCATTTT	CATSSGHSNQPQHF
NA	TRBV6-1	TRBJ1-3	NA	TGTGCCAGCAGTGATTATCCAGGATTAACCCAGAGCTCTGGAAACACCATATATTTT	CASSDYPGLTQSSGNTIYF
many	TRBV30	TRBJ2-3	TRBD2	TGTGCCTGGAGTCTAGCGGGAGGGCCTGATACGCAGTATTTT	CAWSLAGGPDTQYF